A single sample gave rise to the 4 T cell receptor beta chains below, sequenced in a study of T cells in Graves' hyperthyroidism and ophthalmopathy (dated by TCRdb to about 2019). Libraries were built with multiplex PCR. The sequencer listed for this sample is Illumina HiSeq 2000. Amplification of TCR beta CDR3 regions was carried out from RNA transcripts. A first-round RT-PCR of the TCR CDR3 used the HTBI primer set with the Qiagen OneStep RT-PCR kit. TCRdb reanalyzed the raw reads on its own, using fastp at Q25 for trimming and MiXCR for clone calling, and kept in-frame beta chains. Under each unique CDR3 protein, matching rows form one entry showing the most common genes and DNA. This sample has 620,000 or so distinct CDR3 sequences in its table, and about 14% of those were observed once. The ten biggest clones cover roughly an eighth of the sample. Sample: blood. These TCRs come from a woman aged 45-65 years with Graves' ophthalmopathy.

This clonotype was counted ten times or more. The chain links TRBV29-1 to TRBJ2-1; D unresolved. CDR3 length equals 11 residues. From germline, CDR1 is SQVTM and CDR2 ANQGSEA. Deletions cut 6 bases from V and 8 bases from J, with 11 bases between. The CDR3 bases are TGCAGCGTCCCGGCAATCGATGAGCAGTTCTTC. This gives the protein CSVPAIDEQFF.

The chain is built from TRBV24-1 and TRBJ2-2; D remains ambiguous. CDR1 and CDR2 (germline): KGHDR, SFDVKD. CDR3 size: 13 residues. Trimming shortened V by 0 bases and J by 6 bases, and 4 bases separated the two germline ends. Here the CDR3 reads CATSDLRSGELFF. The CDR3 bases are TGTGCCACCAGTGATTTGCGATCCGGGGAGCTGTTTTTT.

This clonotype appeared a few times. V is TRBV6-1 and J is TRBJ2-1; no definite D call. V was pared by 2 bases and J by 8 bases, with 7 bases between. Germline V gene lookup returns CDR1 MNHNS and CDR2 SASEGT. The CDR3 runs to 12 residues. In DNA, the CDR3 is TGTGCCAGCAGTGAACGAGGCGATGAGCAGTTCTTC. This sequence encodes CASSERGDEQFF.

A note on this clonotype: An end of the junction does not agree with germline; a read error may underlie this. The chain employs TRBV5-1 and TRBJ2-5; 14 bases align to TRBD2. Germline-derived CDR1 and CDR2 are SGHRS and YFSETQ. The CDR3 is 20 residues long. The CDR3 sequence: CASSLAPLARLAGGQETQNF. The CDR3 nucleotides are TGCGCCAGCAGCTTGGCCCCTCTGGCCCGACTAGCGGGAGGGCAAGAGACCCAGAACTTC.